Below are 18 T cell receptor beta chains sequenced from a single sample in a study of blood T cell repertoires in COVID-19. Assay used: immunoSEQ multiplex PCR; TCRdb lists only in-frame clones, some missing. Of approximately 310,000 clones in the sample, about 89% are singletons; the top ten hold less than 9.5%. Input material: peripheral blood. All receptors come from a woman in her fifties or sixties who had recovered from COVID-19.

This clone has more than one count but fewer than ten. The chain uses TRBV28 and TRBJ2-7, with D perhaps matching TRBD1 (6 bases). Trimming took off 5 bases at V and 2 bases at J, with 16 bases between the two ends. This CDR3 is 15 amino acids long. The germline gives CDR1 MDHEN, CDR2 SYDVKM. DNA of the CDR3: TGTGCCAGCAGTCGGACCCGCAGGGGAACCTACGAGCAGTACTTC. Its protein product is CASSRTRRGTYEQYF.

V and J are TRBV4-2 and TRBJ1-6; D uncertain. The germline gives CDR1 LGHNA, CDR2 YNFKEQ. The CDR3 spans 16 residues. V lost 5 bases, J lost 0 bases, and 11 bases lay in between. The CDR3 region is CASSFPRSSYNSPLHF. CDR3 nucleotides: TGTGCCAGCAGCTTCCCCCGGAGCTCCTATAATTCACCCCTCCACTTT.

The chain links TRBV14 to TRBJ1-1, with a tentative D call TRBD1 (5 bases). The germline V gene has CDR1 SGHDN and CDR2 FVKESK. Trimming removed 4 bases at V and 3 bases at J, with 18 bases between. This CDR3 contains 16 residues. CDR3 sequence (DNA): TGTGCCAGCAGCCCCCGGCGGGGGGTTGGCGACACTGAAGCTTTCTTT. Protein: CASSPRRGVGDTEAFF.

The chain employs TRBV6-2 or TRBV6-3 and TRBJ1-2; D is undetermined. There are 15 residues in the CDR3. Germline assignment: CDR1 MNHEY and CDR2 SVGEGT. The V end lost 0 bases, the J end lost 1 base, and 9 bases lay between the germline ends. CDR3 loop: CASSYSSVINYGYTF. CDR3 coding DNA: TGTGCCAGCAGTTACTCGTCAGTAATTAACTATGGCTACACCTTC.

V and J are TRBV28 and TRBJ1-6; 7 nucleotides agree with TRBD1. CDR1 and CDR2 (germline): MDHEN, SYDVKM. With V trimmed by 3 bases and J by 14 bases, 10 bases remained unmatched. The CDR3 has 14 amino acids. CDR3: CASSFSGGVATLHF. For the CDR3, the DNA is TGTGCCAGCAGTTTCTCAGGGGGAGTCGCCACCCTCCACTTT.

The chain joins TRBV10-1 to TRBJ1-2, with D unclear. The V gene's germline CDR1 is WNHNN and CDR2 SYGVQD (reference sequence). Trimming shortened V by 9 bases and J by 8 bases, and 7 bases separated the two germline ends. The CDR3 has 9 residues. The CDR3 sequence: CARETGYTF. In DNA form, the CDR3 reads TGCGCCAGGGAGACCGGCTACACCTTC.

This clone was recorded only once. V usage is TRBV28 and J usage is TRBJ2-7, with 13 bases matching TRBD2. CDR1 is MDHEN and CDR2 is SYDVKM in the germline V gene. V lost 2 bases to trimming and J lost 7 bases; unmatched junction nucleotides: 20. The CDR3 has 20 residues. CDR3 sequence (DNA): TGTGCCAGCAGTTTAGGTTACAGAGGACACCGGACTAGCGGGAGTCTAGAGCAGTACTTC. This codes for CASSLGYRGHRTSGSLEQYF.

The rearrangement joins TRBV28 to TRBJ2-7, with a tentative D call TRBD1 (5 bases). Per the germline V gene, CDR1 is MDHEN and CDR2 is SYDVKM. The germline V and J ends were trimmed by 3 bases and 9 bases, with 15 bases remaining between them. The CDR3 has 13 residues. CDR3 nucleotides: TGTGCCAGCAGTTTCGGCAGGGTAGAATGGCAGTACTTC. Translated: CASSFGRVEWQYF.

The chain is built from TRBV9 and TRBJ2-2; 9 nucleotides align to TRBD1. The germline V gene has CDR1 SGDLS and CDR2 YYNGEE. This CDR3 contains 16 residues. V dropped 1 base and J dropped 7; count of bases not matched to a gene: 8. The CDR3 region has the DNA TGTGCCAGCAGCGTAATCGGGACAGGGTTCGGCGGGGAGCTGTTTTTT. Protein: CASSVIGTGFGGELFF.

This chain links TRBV10-3 with TRBJ2-2; D is perhaps TRBD1 (5 bases). The germline V gene encodes CDR1 ENHRY and CDR2 SYGVKD. The germline V and J ends were trimmed by 4 bases and 4 bases, with 10 bases remaining between them. CDR3 length: 14 amino acids. The CDR3: CAISGRVGTGELFF. The CDR3 DNA is TGTGCCATCAGTGGCAGGGTGGGCACCGGGGAGCTGTTTTTT.

V usage is TRBV19 and J usage is TRBJ2-2; D may be TRBD1 (6 bases). The CDR3 covers 13 residues. In germline, CDR1 is LNHDA, CDR2 SQIVND (reference sequence). With 6 bases removed from V and 6 bases from J, the gap between germline ends came to 11 bases. The chain's CDR3 is CASRHRVSGELFF. CDR3 nucleotide sequence: TGTGCCAGTAGGCACAGGGTTTCCGGGGAGCTGTTTTTT.

The V call is TRBV6-5, the J call TRBJ1-2; D uncertain. The CDR3 consists of 14 residues. The V end was cut by 0 bases, the J end by 2 bases, with 7 bases between. Germline V gene data show CDR1 as MNHEY and CDR2 as SVGAGI. The CDR3 sequence: CASSYSGRNYGYTF. CDR3 sequence (DNA): TGTGCCAGCAGTTACTCGGGGAGGAACTATGGCTACACCTTC.

The chain joins TRBV27 to TRBJ2-5; TRBD2 matches 9 bases. With 4 bases clipped from V and 4 bases from J, the junction kept 13 bases outside the gene matches. From germline, CDR1 is MNHEY and CDR2 SMNVEV (reference sequence). This CDR3 contains 17 residues. In nucleotides, the CDR3 is TGTGCCAGCAGTTCTAGCGGGACGGCTGTGGGGGTAGAGACCCAGTACTTC. It specifies CASSSSGTAVGVETQYF.

The chain employs TRBV12-3 or TRBV12-4 and TRBJ1-1; TRBD1 is a possible D gene (5 bases). The germline V and J ends were trimmed by 11 bases and 3 bases, with 13 bases remaining between them. The CDR3 extends over 12 amino acids. The CDR3 region has the DNA TGTGCCTCGTCGGGGGACCACACTGAAGCTTTCTTT. It specifies CASSGDHTEAFF.

The chain joins TRBV5-8 to TRBJ2-5; tentatively, D is TRBD1 (6 bases). Deletions cut 3 bases from V and 0 bases from J, with 12 bases between. The CDR3 contains 15 residues. Germline values: CDR1 SGHTS, CDR2 YDEGEE. The CDR3 here is CASSYTGTHQETQYF. As DNA, the CDR3 is TGTGCCAGCAGCTATACCGGGACACACCAAGAGACCCAGTACTTC.

This rearrangement joins TRBV6-5 to TRBJ1-5; D might be TRBD1 (5 bases). The CDR3 length is 13 residues. Trimming took off 8 bases at V and 2 bases at J, with 10 bases between the two ends. Germline values: CDR1 MNHEY, CDR2 SVGAGI. The CDR3 reads CASGLGGNQPQHF. The DNA for the CDR3 is TGTGCCAGCGGTTTAGGGGGCAATCAGCCCCAGCATTTT.

The DNA for the CDR3 is TGTGCCAGCTTCCTGGGTATGGCAGGTTCGAACACTGAAGCTTTCTTT. Amino acid sequence: CASFLGMAGSNTEAFF. The gene calls are TRBV27 and TRBJ1-1; D not resolved. The ends were cut back, 8 bases at V and 1 base at J, with 20 bases in the middle. This CDR3 has 16 residues. Germline values: CDR1 MNHEY, CDR2 SMNVEV (reference sequence).

Worth noting for this clone: An end of the junction does not agree with germline; a read error may underlie this. The V gene is TRBV3-1 (or the pseudogene TRBV3-2), the J gene TRBJ2-7, with 7 bases lining up with TRBD1. Germline CDR1 is LGHDT and CDR2 is YNNKEL (reference sequence). CDR3 length: 11 residues. CDR3 sequence: CASSHPGTVDF. The CDR3, as DNA: TGTGCCAGCAGCCATCCCGGGACAGTGGACTTC.